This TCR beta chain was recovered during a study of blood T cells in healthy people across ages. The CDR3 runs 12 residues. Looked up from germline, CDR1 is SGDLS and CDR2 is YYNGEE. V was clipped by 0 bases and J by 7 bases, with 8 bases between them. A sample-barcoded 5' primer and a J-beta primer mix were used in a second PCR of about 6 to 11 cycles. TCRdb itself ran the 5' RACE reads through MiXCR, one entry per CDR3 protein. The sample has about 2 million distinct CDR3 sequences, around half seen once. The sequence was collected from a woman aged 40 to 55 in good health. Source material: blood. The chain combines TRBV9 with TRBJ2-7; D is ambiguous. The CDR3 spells CASSVEGEEQYF. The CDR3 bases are TGTGCCAGCAGCGTAGAAGGCGAGGAGCAGTACTTC.